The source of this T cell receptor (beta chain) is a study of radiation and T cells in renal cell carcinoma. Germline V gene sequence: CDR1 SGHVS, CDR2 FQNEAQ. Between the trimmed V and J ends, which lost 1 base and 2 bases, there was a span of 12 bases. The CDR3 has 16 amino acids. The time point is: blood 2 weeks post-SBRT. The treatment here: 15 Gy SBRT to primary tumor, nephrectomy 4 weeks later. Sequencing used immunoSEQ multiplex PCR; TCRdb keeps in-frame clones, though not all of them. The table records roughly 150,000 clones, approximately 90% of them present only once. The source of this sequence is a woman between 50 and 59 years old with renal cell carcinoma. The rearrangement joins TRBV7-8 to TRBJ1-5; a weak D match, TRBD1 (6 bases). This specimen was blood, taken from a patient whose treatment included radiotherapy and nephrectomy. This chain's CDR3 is CASSLGRGTGNQPQHF. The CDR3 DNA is TGTGCCAGCAGCTTAGGGAGGGGGACGGGCAATCAGCCCCAGCATTTT.